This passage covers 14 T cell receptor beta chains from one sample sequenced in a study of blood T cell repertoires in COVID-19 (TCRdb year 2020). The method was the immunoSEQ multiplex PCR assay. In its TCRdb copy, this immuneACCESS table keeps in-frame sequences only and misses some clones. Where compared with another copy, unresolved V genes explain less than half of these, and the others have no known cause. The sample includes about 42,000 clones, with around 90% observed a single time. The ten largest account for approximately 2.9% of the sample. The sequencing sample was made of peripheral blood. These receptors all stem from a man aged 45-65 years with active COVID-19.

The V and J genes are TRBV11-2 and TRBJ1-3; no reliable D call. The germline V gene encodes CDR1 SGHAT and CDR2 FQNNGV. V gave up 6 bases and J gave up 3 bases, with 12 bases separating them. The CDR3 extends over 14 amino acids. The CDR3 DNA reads TGTGCCAGCAGACCTCAAACGGGTGGAAACACCATATATTTT. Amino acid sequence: CASRPQTGGNTIYF. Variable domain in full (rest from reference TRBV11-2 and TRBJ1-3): EAGVAQSPRYKIIEKRQSVAFWCNPISGHATLYWYQQILGQGPKLLIQFQNNGVVDDSQLPKDRFSAERLKGVDSTLKIQPAKLEDSAVYLCASRPQTGGNTIYFGEGSWLTVV.

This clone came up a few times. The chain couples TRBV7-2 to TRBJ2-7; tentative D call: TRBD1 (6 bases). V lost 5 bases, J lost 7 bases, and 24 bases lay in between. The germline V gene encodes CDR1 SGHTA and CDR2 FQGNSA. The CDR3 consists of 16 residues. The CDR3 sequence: CASSLTPDSSTGEQYF. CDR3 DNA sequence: TGTGCCAGCAGCCTAACGCCGGACAGTTCTACGGGGGAGCAGTACTTC.

In DNA form, the CDR3 reads TGTGCCAGCAGCTTAAGTACAGGGGAACAAGAGACCCAGTACTTC. Translation gives CASSLSTGEQETQYF. V gene TRBV7-3 combines with J gene TRBJ2-5; 7 bases are shared with TRBD1. CDR1 and CDR2 (germline): SGHTA, FQGTGA. The CDR3 spans 15 residues. V lost 1 base, J lost 2 bases, and 4 bases stayed unmatched. Supplemented by reference TRBV7-3 and TRBJ2-5, the full variable domain reads GAGVSQTPSNKVTEKGKYVELRCDPISGHTALYWYRQSLGQGPEFLIYFQGTGAADDSGLPNDRFFAVRPEGSVSTLKIQRTERGDSAVYLCASSLSTGEQETQYFGPGTRLLVL.

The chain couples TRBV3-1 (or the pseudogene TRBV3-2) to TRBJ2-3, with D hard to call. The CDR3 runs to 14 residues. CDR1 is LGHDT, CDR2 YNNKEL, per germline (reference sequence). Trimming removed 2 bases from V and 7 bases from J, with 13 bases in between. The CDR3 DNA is TGTGCCAGCAGCCAAACCTTACAGCAACATACGCAGTATTTT. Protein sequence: CASSQTLQQHTQYF.

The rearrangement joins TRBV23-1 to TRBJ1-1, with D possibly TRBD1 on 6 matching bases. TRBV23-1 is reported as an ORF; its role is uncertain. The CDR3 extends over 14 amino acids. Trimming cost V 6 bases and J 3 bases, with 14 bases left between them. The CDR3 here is CASRATGADTEAFF. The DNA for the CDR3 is TGCGCCAGCAGGGCGACAGGCGCGGACACTGAAGCTTTCTTT.

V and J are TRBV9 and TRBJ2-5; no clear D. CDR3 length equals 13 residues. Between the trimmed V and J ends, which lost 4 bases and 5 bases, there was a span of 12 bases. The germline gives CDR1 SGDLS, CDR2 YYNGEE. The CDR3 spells CASSFDNRETQYF. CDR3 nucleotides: TGTGCCAGCAGCTTTGACAACCGGGAGACCCAGTACTTC.

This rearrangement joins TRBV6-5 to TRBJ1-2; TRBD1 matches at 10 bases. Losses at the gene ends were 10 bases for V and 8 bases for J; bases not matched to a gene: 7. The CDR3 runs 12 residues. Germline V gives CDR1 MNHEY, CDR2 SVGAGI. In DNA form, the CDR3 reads TGTGCCACCCGCAAGACAGGGGGCGGCTACACCTTC. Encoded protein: CATRKTGGGYTF.

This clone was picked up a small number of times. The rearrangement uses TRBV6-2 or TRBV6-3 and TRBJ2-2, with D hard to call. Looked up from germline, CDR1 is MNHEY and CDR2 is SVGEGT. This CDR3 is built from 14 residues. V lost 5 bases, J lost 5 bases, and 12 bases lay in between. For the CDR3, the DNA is TGTGCCAGCAGTCGCGACACTGCTACCGGGGAGCTGTTTTTT. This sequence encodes CASSRDTATGELFF.

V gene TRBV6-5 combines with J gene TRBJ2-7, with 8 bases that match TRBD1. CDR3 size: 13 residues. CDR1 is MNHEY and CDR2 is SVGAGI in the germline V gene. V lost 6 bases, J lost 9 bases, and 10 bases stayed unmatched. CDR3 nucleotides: TGTGCCAGCAGGCCTCGCAGGGGGCTGGGGCAGTACTTC. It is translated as CASRPRRGLGQYF.

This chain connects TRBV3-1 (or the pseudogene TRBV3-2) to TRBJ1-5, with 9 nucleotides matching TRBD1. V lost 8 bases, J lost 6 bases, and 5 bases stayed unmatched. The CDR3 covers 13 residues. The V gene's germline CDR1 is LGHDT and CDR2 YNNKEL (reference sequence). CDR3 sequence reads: CASGQTGGQPQHF. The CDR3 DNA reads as TGTGCCAGCGGACAGACAGGGGGTCAGCCCCAGCATTTT.

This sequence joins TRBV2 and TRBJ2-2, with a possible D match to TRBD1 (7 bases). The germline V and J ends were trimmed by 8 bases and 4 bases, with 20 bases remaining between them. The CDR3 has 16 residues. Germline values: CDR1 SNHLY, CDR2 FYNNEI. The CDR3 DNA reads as TGTGCCAGCTTGGGCCAGGGGGGCCTCGGCACCGGGGAGCTGTTTTTT. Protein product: CASLGQGGLGTGELFF.

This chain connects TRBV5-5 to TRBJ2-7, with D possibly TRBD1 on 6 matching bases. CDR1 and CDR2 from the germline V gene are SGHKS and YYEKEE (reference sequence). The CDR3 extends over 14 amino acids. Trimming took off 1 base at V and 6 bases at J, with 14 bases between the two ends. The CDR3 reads CASSLSSGAREQYF. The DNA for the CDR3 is TGTGCCAGCAGCTTGTCGTCAGGGGCGCGCGAGCAGTACTTC.

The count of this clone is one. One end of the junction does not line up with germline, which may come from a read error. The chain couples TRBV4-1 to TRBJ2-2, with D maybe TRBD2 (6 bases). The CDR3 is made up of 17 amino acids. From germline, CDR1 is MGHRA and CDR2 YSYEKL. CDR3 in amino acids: CASRQGAGKGTTGELFF. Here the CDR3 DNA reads TGCGCCAGCAGGCAAGGTGCGGGGAAAGGTACCACCGGGGAGCTGTTTTTT.

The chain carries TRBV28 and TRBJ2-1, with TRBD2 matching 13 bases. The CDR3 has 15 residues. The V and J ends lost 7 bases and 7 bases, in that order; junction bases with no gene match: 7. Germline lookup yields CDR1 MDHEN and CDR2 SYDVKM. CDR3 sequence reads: CASISLAGGKNEQFF. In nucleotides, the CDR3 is TGTGCCAGCATCTCACTAGCGGGGGGGAAGAATGAGCAGTTCTTC.